The clone carrying this T cell receptor (beta chain) has more than one count but fewer than ten. Its cognate antigen is unknown. Some base could not be read or is ambiguous, and its residue is marked X. Repertoires were generated with immunoSEQ multiplex PCR, while TCRdb's copy carries only in-frame clones and drops some. The table records about 5,700 clones, 35% of them present only once. This specimen belongs to a study of T cells in localized non-small cell lung cancer. Points from the study as a whole: T cell clonality was highest in uninvolved adjacent lung, above tumor. Appearing in adjacent lung were a median about 57 of the top 100 tumor clones. A denser population of T cells in blood accompanied longer overall survival. Tumor samples were not multi-region, leaving intratumor heterogeneity unexcluded.

V gave up 0 bases and J gave up 1 base, with 13 bases separating them. The CDR3 totals 16 residues. Germline CDR1 SGDLS, CDR2 YYNGEE. The chain recombines TRBV9 with TRBJ2-5, with unresolved D. Here the sequenced sample was lung tumor tissue, taken before any cancer treatment. This receptor was obtained from a male donor at least 60 years old with stage I squamous cell lung carcinoma. CDR3 loop: CASSVAAXAFQETQYF. The CDR3 DNA reads as TGTGCCAGCAGCGTAGCGGCGGRGGCTTTCCAAGAGACCCAGTACTTC.